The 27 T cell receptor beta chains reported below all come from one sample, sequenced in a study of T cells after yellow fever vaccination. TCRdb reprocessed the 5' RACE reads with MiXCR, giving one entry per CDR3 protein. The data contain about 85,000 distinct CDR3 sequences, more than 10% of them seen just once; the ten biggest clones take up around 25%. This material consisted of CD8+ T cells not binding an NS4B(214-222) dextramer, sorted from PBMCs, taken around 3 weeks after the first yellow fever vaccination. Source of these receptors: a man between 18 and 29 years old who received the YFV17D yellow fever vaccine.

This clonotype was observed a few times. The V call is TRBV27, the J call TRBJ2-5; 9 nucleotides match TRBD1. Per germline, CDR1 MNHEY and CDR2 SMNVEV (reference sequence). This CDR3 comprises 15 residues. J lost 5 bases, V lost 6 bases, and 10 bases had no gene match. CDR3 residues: CASRPTGGGWETQYF. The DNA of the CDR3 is TGTGCCAGCAGACCTACAGGGGGCGGTTGGGAGACCCAGTACTTC.

The CDR3 DNA reads TGCGCCAGCAGCCCCGGGAGGGGAGGCACTGAAGCTTTCTTT. It translates to CASSPGRGGTEAFF. The chain joins TRBV5-1 to TRBJ1-1, with D perhaps matching TRBD1 (5 bases). Trimming took 4 bases from V and 4 from J, leaving 14 bases between them. Germline loops: CDR1 SGHRS, CDR2 YFSETQ. The CDR3 is made up of 14 amino acids.

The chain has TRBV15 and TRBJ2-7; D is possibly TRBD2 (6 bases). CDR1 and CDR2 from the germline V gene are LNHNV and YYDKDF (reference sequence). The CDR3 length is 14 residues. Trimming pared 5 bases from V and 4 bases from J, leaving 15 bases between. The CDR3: CATSPNRGGYEQYF. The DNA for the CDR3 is TGTGCCACCAGCCCTAATAGGGGAGGATACGAGCAGTACTTC.

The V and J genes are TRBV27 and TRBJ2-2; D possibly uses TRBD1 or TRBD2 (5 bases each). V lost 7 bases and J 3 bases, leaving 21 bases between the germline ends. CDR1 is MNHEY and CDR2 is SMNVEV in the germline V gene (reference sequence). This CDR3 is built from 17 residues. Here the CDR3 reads CASTLLGAARDTGELFF. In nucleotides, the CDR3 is TGTGCCAGCACCCTCCTCGGGGCGGCGAGGGACACCGGGGAGCTGTTTTTT.

The CDR3 protein is CSQDRGIIQYF. In nucleotides, the CDR3 is TGCAGTCAAGACAGGGGGATCATTCAGTACTTC. The J gene is TRBJ2-4, the V gene TRBV20-1; 9 nucleotides agree with TRBD1. The CDR3 is 11 amino acids. Germline V lookup: CDR1 DFQATT, CDR2 SNEGSKA (reference sequence). Trimming cost V 8 bases and J 9 bases; bases outside gene matches: 5.

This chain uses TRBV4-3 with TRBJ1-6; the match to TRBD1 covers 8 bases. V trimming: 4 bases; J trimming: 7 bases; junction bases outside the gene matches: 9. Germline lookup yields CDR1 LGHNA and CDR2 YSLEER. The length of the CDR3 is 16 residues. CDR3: CASSRKLTGDNSPLHF. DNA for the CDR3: TGCGCCAGCAGCCGAAAGTTGACAGGGGACAATTCACCCCTCCACTTT.

Here the CDR3 DNA reads TGTGCCAGCAGCAGGAGAGCGGGGGCCCTCCACTTT. Protein: CASSRRAGALHF. The rearrangement links TRBV12-3 or TRBV12-4 to TRBJ1-6, with TRBD1 as a possible D gene (5 bases). The CDR3 loop spans 12 amino acids. With 6 bases removed from V and 14 bases from J, the gap between germline ends came to 14 bases.

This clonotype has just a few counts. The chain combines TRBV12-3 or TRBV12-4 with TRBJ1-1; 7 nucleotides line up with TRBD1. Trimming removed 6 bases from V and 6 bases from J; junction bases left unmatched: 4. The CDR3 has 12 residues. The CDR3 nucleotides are TGTGCCAGCAGACCACAGGGGCCTGAAGCTTTCTTT. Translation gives CASRPQGPEAFF.

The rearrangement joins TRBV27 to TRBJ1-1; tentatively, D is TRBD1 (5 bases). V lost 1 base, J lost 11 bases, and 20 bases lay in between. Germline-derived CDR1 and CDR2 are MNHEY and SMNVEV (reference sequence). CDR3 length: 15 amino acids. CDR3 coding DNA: TGTGCCAGCAGTTTATTGTTCCGGGGGTGGGTGGTCGCTTTCTTT. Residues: CASSLLFRGWVVAFF.

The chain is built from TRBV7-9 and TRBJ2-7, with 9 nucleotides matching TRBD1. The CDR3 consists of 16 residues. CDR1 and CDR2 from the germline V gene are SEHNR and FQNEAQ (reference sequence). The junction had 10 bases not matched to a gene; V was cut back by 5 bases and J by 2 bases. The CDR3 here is CASSQTQGALTYEQYF. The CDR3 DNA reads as TGTGCCAGCAGCCAAACACAGGGGGCCCTAACCTACGAGCAGTACTTC.

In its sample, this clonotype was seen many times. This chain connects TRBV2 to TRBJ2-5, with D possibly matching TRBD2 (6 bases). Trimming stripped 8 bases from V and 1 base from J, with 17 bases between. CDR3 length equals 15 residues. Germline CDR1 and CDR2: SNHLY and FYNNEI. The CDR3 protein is CASRPRGMIQETQYF. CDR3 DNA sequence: TGTGCCAGCCGCCCCCGGGGGATGATCCAAGAGACCCAGTACTTC.

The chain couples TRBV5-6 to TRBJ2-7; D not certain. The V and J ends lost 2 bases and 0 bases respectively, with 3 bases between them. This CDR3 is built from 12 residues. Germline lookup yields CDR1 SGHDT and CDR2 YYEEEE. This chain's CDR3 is CASSLSSYEQYV. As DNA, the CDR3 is TGTGCCAGCAGCTTAAGCTCCTACGAGCAGTACGTC.

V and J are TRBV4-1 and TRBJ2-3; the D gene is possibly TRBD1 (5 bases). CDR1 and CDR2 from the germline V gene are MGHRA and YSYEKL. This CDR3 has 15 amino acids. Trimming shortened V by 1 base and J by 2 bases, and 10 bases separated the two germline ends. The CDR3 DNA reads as TGCGCCAGCAGCCAAGGACCAGGGATCACAGATACGCAGTATTTT. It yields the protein CASSQGPGITDTQYF.

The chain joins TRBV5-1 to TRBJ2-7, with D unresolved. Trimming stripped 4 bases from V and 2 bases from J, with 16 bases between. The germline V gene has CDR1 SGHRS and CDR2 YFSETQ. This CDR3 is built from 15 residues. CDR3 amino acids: CASSPRKETAYEQYF. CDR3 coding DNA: TGCGCCAGCAGCCCTCGTAAAGAAACCGCCTACGAGCAGTACTTC.

CDR3 sequence (DNA): TGCGCCAGCAGCCCCAGGACAGGGAATCAGCCCCAGCATTTT. This gives the protein CASSPRTGNQPQHF. This rearrangement joins TRBV4-1 to TRBJ1-5; 8 bases fit TRBD1. Germline assignment: CDR1 MGHRA and CDR2 YSYEKL. V was clipped by 4 bases and J by 4 bases; unmatched bases: 3. The CDR3 sequence is 14 residues long.

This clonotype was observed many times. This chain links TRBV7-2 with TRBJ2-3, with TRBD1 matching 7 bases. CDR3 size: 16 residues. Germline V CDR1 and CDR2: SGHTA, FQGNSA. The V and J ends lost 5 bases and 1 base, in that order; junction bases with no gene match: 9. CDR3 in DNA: TGTGCCAGCAGCCCCACCTGGACAGGAGGCACAGATACGCAGTATTTT. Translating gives CASSPTWTGGTDTQYF.

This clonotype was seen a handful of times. The CDR3 bases are TGTGCCAGCAGCCTTAGTTCATTTGGGACCCAGTACTTC. It encodes CASSLSSFGTQYF. The V and J genes are TRBV12-3 or TRBV12-4 and TRBJ2-5; no firm D call. Trimming removed 6 bases from V and 7 bases from J, with 15 bases in between. The length of the CDR3 is 13 residues.

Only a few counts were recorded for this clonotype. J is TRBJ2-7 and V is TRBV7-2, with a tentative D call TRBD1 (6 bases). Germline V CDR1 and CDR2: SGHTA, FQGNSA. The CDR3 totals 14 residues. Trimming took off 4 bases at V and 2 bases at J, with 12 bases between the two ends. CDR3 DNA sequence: TGTGCCAGCAGCTCTTCCGACAGGCCCTACGAGCAGTACTTC. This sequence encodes CASSSSDRPYEQYF. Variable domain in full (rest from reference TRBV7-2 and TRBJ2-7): GAGVSQSPSNKVTEKGKDVELRCDPISGHTALYWYRQSLGQGLEFLIYFQGNSAPDKSGLPSDRFSAERTGGSVSTLTIQRTQQEDSAVYLCASSSSDRPYEQYFGPGTRLTVT.

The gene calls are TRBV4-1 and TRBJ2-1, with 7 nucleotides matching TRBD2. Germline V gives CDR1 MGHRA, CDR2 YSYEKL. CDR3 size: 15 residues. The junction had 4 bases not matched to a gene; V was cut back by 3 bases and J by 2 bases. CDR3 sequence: CASSHGTNTYNEQFF. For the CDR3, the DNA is TGCGCCAGCAGCCACGGGACTAACACCTACAATGAGCAGTTCTTC.

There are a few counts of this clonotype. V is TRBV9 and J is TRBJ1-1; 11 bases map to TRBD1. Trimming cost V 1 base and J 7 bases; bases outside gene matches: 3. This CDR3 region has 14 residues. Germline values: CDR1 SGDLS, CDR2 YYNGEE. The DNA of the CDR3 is TGTGCCAGCAGCGTACGGGACAGGGGGTTTGAAGCTTTCTTT. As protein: CASSVRDRGFEAFF.

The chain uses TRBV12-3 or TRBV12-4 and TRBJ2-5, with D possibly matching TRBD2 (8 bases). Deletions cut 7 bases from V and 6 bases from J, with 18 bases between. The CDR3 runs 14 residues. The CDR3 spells CASTPREGQKTQYF. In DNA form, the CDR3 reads TGTGCCAGCACTCCCCGGGAGGGACAGAAGACCCAGTACTTC.

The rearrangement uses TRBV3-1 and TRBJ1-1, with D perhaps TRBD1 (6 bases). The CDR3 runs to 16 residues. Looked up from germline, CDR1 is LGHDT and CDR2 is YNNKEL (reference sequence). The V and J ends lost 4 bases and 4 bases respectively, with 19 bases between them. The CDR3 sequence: CASSPRTAVFGTEAFF. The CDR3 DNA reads TGTGCCAGCAGCCCGCGGACAGCAGTCTTCGGCACTGAAGCTTTCTTT.

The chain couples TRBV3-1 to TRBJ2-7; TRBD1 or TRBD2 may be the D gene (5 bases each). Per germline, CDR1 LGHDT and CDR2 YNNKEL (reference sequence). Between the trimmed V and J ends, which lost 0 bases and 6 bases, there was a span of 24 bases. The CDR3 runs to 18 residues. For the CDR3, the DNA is TGTGCCAGCAGCCAAGATGGGTCGATGGCAGGGTTGGGAGCCGAGCAGTACTTC. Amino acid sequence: CASSQDGSMAGLGAEQYF.

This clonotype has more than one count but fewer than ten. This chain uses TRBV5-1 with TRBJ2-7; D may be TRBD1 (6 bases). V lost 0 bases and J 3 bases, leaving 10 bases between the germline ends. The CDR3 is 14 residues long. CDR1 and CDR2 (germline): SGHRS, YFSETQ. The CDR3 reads CASSLVRGGYEQYF. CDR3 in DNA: TGCGCCAGCAGCTTGGTCAGGGGCGGCTACGAGCAGTACTTC.

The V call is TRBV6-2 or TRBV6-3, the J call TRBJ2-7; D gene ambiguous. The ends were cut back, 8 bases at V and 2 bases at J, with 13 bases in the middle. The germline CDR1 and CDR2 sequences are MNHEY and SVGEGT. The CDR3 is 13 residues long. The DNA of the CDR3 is TGTGCCAGCCAGGCCGGGCGGACCTACGAGCAGTACGTC. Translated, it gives CASQAGRTYEQYV.

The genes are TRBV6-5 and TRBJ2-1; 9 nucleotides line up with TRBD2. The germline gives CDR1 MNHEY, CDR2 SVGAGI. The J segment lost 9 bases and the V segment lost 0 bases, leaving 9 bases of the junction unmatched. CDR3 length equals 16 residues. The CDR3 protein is CASSYSFAGGAGEQFF. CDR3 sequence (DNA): TGTGCCAGCAGTTACTCGTTTGCGGGGGGGGCCGGTGAGCAGTTCTTC.

The CDR3 DNA is TGTGCCAGCAGCTTAGAGGCAGATCCCCATGAGCAGTTCTTC. Its translation is CASSLEADPHEQFF. The rearrangement links TRBV7-8 to TRBJ2-1; no firm D call. Per the germline V gene, CDR1 is SGHVS and CDR2 is FQNEAQ. With 1 base removed from V and 8 bases from J, the gap between germline ends came to 12 bases. CDR3 size: 14 residues.